This TCR beta chain was recorded in a study of technical replicates of blood from a few donors. V shed 5 bases and J 7 bases; nucleotides not matched to a gene: 5. CDR3 length: 15 amino acids. CDR1 and CDR2 from the germline V gene are SGHTA and FQGNSA. The data were produced by immunoSEQ multiplex PCR, yet TCRdb's version contains in-frame clones alone and is incomplete. The data show around 73,000 clones, 90% to 95% seen once. The gene calls are TRBV7-2 and TRBJ2-1; 13 bases line up with TRBD2. This TCR came from a human donor in good health. Some clones in this sample may be carry-over from other donors' samples. What was sequenced was PBMCs. The chain's CDR3 is CASSVGLAGVNEQFF. CDR3 coding DNA: TGTGCCAGCAGCGTTGGACTAGCGGGAGTTAATGAGCAGTTCTTC. Complete variable domain (other parts from reference TRBV7-2 and TRBJ2-1): GAGVSQSPSNKVTEKGKDVELRCDPISGHTALYWYRQSLGQGLEFLIYFQGNSAPDKSGLPSDRFSAERTGGSVSTLTIQRTQQEDSAVYLCASSVGLAGVNEQFFGPGTRLTVL.